The 20 T cell receptor beta chains presented below share a single source sample, sequenced in a study of early T cells in non-severe SARS-CoV-2 infection. TCRdb re-analysed the 5' RACE reads in MiXCR, keeping a single row per CDR3 protein. The sample has 83,000 or so distinct CDR3 sequences; over 9.5% are singletons. The specimen comprised whole blood, sampled at baseline. Receptor source: an adult who was a healthcare worker with PCR-confirmed SARS-CoV-2 infection or an uninfected control (not recorded which).

This clonotype was seen a few times. This chain joins TRBV27 and TRBJ1-1; 7 bases agree with TRBD1. The V gene end was trimmed by 2 bases and the J gene end by 4 bases; junction bases not matched to a gene: 13. The CDR3 has 17 residues. The V gene's germline CDR1 is MNHEY and CDR2 SMNVEV (reference sequence). The CDR3 region has the DNA TGTGCCAGCAGTTTAGCAAGGGGGCGCTTCCTAGGCACTGAAGCTTTCTTT. It encodes CASSLARGRFLGTEAFF.

In its sample, this clonotype was seen a few times. The rearrangement joins TRBV10-3 to TRBJ2-1; TRBD2 agrees at 12 bases. The CDR3 sequence is 15 residues long. The junction had 6 bases not matched to a gene; V was cut back by 6 bases and J by 6 bases. CDR1 is ENHRY and CDR2 is SYGVKD in the germline V gene. CDR3 loop: CAIRTSGRGSNEQFF. CDR3 in DNA: TGTGCCATCAGGACTAGCGGGAGAGGGAGCAATGAGCAGTTCTTC.

CDR3 sequence: CASSLGQRGNEQFF. CDR3 sequence (DNA): TGCGCCAGCAGCTTGGGACAGCGGGGCAATGAGCAGTTCTTC. This rearrangement joins TRBV5-1 to TRBJ2-1; the match to TRBD2 covers 7 bases. Trimming took 0 bases from V and 6 from J; bases not matched to a gene: 3. The CDR3 has 14 residues. Germline V lookup: CDR1 SGHRS, CDR2 YFSETQ.

This clonotype was observed once. This chain links TRBV12-3 or TRBV12-4 with TRBJ2-3; 11 bases match TRBD2. CDR3 length: 17 amino acids. Germline trimming cut 6 bases from V and 0 bases from J; bases unmatched to any gene: 8. The CDR3 loop reads CASRLSGTSGSTDTQYF. CDR3 DNA sequence: TGTGCCAGCAGGCTCTCCGGGACTAGCGGTAGCACAGATACGCAGTATTTT.

This clonotype appeared a few times. V usage is TRBV2 and J usage is TRBJ2-7; the D is unclear. This CDR3 has 13 amino acids. V was cut by 5 bases and J by 0 bases, with 8 bases left in between. Germline V gene data show CDR1 as SNHLY and CDR2 as FYNNEI. In nucleotides, the CDR3 is TGTGCCAGCAGTTCGAGATTCTCCTACGAGCAGTACTTC. Its translation is CASSSRFSYEQYF. Full variable domain (rest looked up from reference TRBV2 and TRBJ2-7): EPEVTQTPSHQVTQMGQEVILRCVPISNHLYFYWYRQILGQKVEFLVSFYNNEISEKSEIFDDQFSVERPDGSNFTLKIRSTKLEDSAMYFCASSSRFSYEQYFGPGTRLTVT.

This clonotype has ten or more counts. The V and J genes are TRBV28 and TRBJ1-2, with D tentatively TRBD1 (5 bases). This CDR3 is 14 amino acids long. Germline loops: CDR1 MDHEN, CDR2 SYDVKM. Trimming cost V 6 bases and J 5 bases, with 16 bases left between them. The CDR3 spells CASRSGGGNYGYTF. The DNA of the CDR3 is TGTGCCAGCAGGTCCGGGGGAGGAAATTATGGCTACACCTTC.

This clonotype was seen at least ten times. The chain links TRBV20-1 to TRBJ2-3; 9 nucleotides line up with TRBD2. V was clipped by 6 bases and J by 2 bases; unmatched bases: 6. Germline-derived CDR1 and CDR2 are DFQATT and SNEGSKA (reference sequence). This CDR3 region has 14 residues. The CDR3 reads CSARLAENTDTQYF. DNA of the CDR3: TGCAGTGCAAGACTAGCGGAGAACACAGATACGCAGTATTTT.

This clonotype was counted a few times. The chain uses TRBV28 and TRBJ2-3; TRBD2 matches at 8 bases. V shed 6 bases, J shed 2 bases, and the junction held 10 bases outside the gene matches. The germline CDR1 and CDR2 sequences are MDHEN and SYDVKM. CDR3 length: 16 residues. The DNA of the CDR3 is TGTGCCAGCAGCTTGGGCGGGGGGCCGGTCACAGATACGCAGTATTTT. The encoded protein is CASSLGGGPVTDTQYF.

The rearrangement joins TRBV15 to TRBJ2-7; 7 positions agree with TRBD2. V was clipped by 0 bases and J by 4 bases; unmatched bases: 3. Germline values: CDR1 LNHNV, CDR2 YYDKDF (reference sequence). There are 14 residues in the CDR3. CDR3 amino acids: CATSRDGLGYEQYF. The CDR3 DNA reads as TGTGCCACCAGCAGAGATGGACTAGGTTACGAGCAGTACTTC.

This clonotype was picked up many times. V gene TRBV7-6 combines with J gene TRBJ1-1; no reliable D call. CDR3 length: 13 amino acids. The V end was cut by 5 bases, the J end by 4 bases, with 11 bases between. Germline V CDR1 and CDR2: SGHVS, FNYEAQ. The DNA for the CDR3 is TGTGCCAGCAGCCGACAAGTGGGCACTGAAGCTTTCTTT. Translating gives CASSRQVGTEAFF.

This clonotype was picked up a small number of times. This chain links TRBV12-3 or TRBV12-4 with TRBJ2-7, with a possible D match to TRBD1 (6 bases). The ends were cut back, 8 bases at V and 4 bases at J, with 9 bases in the middle. The CDR3 consists of 11 residues. CDR3 loop: CASGGQYEQYF. The CDR3 DNA reads TGTGCCAGCGGAGGACAGTACGAGCAGTACTTC.

This clonotype has only a few counts. The chain employs TRBV25-1 and TRBJ2-7; D not resolved. Trimming cost V 2 bases and J 4 bases, with 9 bases left between them. The length of the CDR3 is 13 residues. Germline loops: CDR1 MGHDK, CDR2 SYGVNS. The CDR3: CASSETSPYEQYF. In nucleotides, the CDR3 is TGTGCCAGCAGTGAAACCTCACCGTACGAGCAGTACTTC.

The chain employs TRBV3-1 and TRBJ2-3; 7 bases are a match to TRBD2. Germline V gives CDR1 LGHDT, CDR2 YNNKEL (reference sequence). The length of the CDR3 is 13 residues. Trimming took 1 base from V and 5 from J; bases not matched to a gene: 0. The DNA for the CDR3 is TGTGCCAGCAGCCAAGGGGAGGGAGATACGCAGTATTTT. This encodes CASSQGEGDTQYF.

This clonotype was detected ten times or more. This chain connects TRBV7-9 to TRBJ2-5; 9 positions match TRBD1. Germline CDR1 and CDR2: SEHNR and FQNEAQ (reference sequence). The V segment lost 5 bases and the J segment 3 bases; nucleotides outside the gene matches: 1. The CDR3 is 13 residues long. CDR3 DNA: TGTGCCAGCAGCCGGGACAGGGAAGAGACCCAGTACTTC. Its translation is CASSRDREETQYF.

This clonotype was found many times. This chain links TRBV7-2 with TRBJ1-6; 7 nucleotides match TRBD1. Per germline, CDR1 SGHTA and CDR2 FQGNSA. J gave up 9 bases and V 4 bases, and 15 bases lay outside the gene matches. This CDR3 is 17 amino acids long. The CDR3 protein is CASSSFRQGTISSPLHF. Written as DNA, the CDR3 is TGTGCCAGCAGCTCCTTCCGACAGGGAACGATTTCTTCACCCCTCCACTTT.

This clonotype was seen only a few times. The rearrangement joins TRBV7-8 to TRBJ2-3; no clear D. The CDR3 loop spans 12 amino acids. Germline V gene lookup returns CDR1 SGHVS and CDR2 FQNEAQ. Trimming took 5 bases from V and 5 from J, leaving 8 bases between them. This chain's CDR3 is CASSTLEDTQYF. The CDR3 DNA reads as TGTGCCAGCAGCACTCTGGAAGATACGCAGTATTTT.

V usage is TRBV28 and J usage is TRBJ2-2, with D possibly matching TRBD1 (5 bases). There are 13 residues in the CDR3. Trimming pared 7 bases from V and 4 bases from J, leaving 10 bases between. Germline values: CDR1 MDHEN, CDR2 SYDVKM. The CDR3 region has the DNA TGTGCCAGCAAAGGGGAACCCACCGGGGAGCTGTTTTTT. Translating it yields CASKGEPTGELFF.

This clonotype has just a few counts. The chain recombines TRBV3-1 with TRBJ2-1; D is unresolved. CDR1 and CDR2 (germline): LGHDT, YNNKEL (reference sequence). This CDR3 contains 13 residues. Trimming cost V 2 bases and J 5 bases, with 7 bases left between them. As DNA, the CDR3 is TGTGCCAGCAGCCAATCGAGAGACAATGAGCAGTTCTTC. It encodes CASSQSRDNEQFF.

This clonotype was seen repeatedly, ten times or more. The CDR3 is CASSGAGELFF. Written as DNA, the CDR3 is TGTGCCAGCAGTGGGGCCGGGGAGCTGTTTTTT. J is TRBJ2-2 and V is TRBV6-6; D call uncertain. In germline, CDR1 is MNHNY, CDR2 SVGAGI (reference sequence). The CDR3 sequence is 11 residues long. The germline V and J ends were trimmed by 5 bases and 6 bases, with 4 bases remaining between them.

There are many counts of this clonotype. J is TRBJ2-1 and V is TRBV2; the D call may be TRBD1 or TRBD2 (5 bases each). Germline CDR1 and CDR2: SNHLY and FYNNEI. The CDR3 is 15 amino acids. The germline V and J ends were trimmed by 7 bases and 10 bases, with 23 bases remaining between them. CDR3 DNA: TGTGCCAGCAAAGGTTCCAGGGTCGGGATGAGGGAGCAGTTCTTC. Its translation is CASKGSRVGMREQFF.